The entry below gives a single T cell receptor beta chain sequence along with its context. In the source study's methods: Cell counts per sample came from amplifying reference gene primers. The data were produced by immunoSEQ multiplex PCR, yet TCRdb's version contains in-frame clones alone and is incomplete. V, J and clone size are those of that table, while D and trimming were read from the DNA. The sample yields 75,000 to 80,000 clones, less than 90% seen once. This sample stems from a study of blood T cell repertoires in COVID-19. About the research overall: PBMCs, B-cell-depleted T cells, or T cells provided the cDNA or gDNA that made up the material.

Germline values: CDR1 KGHSH, CDR2 LQKENI. The CDR3 totals 14 residues. Between the trimmed V and J ends, which lost 6 bases and 0 bases, there was a span of 12 bases. Input material: peripheral blood. The chain recombines TRBV18 with TRBJ2-7, with D hard to call. The clonotype originates from a human donor in a cohort sampled during active COVID-19. The CDR3 region is CASSPYRGSYEQYF. CDR3 nucleotide sequence: TGTGCCAGCTCTCCCTACCGAGGCTCCTACGAGCAGTACTTC. Using reference TRBV18 and TRBJ2-7 for the parts outside the CDR3, the full variable domain is NAGVMQNPRHLVRRRGQEARLRCSPMKGHSHVYWYRQLPEEGLKFMVYLQKENIIDESGMPKERFSAEFPKEGPSILRIQQVVRGDSAAYFCASSPYRGSYEQYFGPGTRLTVT.